This T cell receptor beta chain was found in a study of T cells in tumors after PD-1 blockade. Only in-frame clones appear in the TCRdb table, and some are missing; sequencing was by immunoSEQ multiplex PCR. The sample shows about 63,000 clones, around 74% of them seen only once. This clone has just a few counts. The sequence was obtained from a human donor with basal cell carcinoma. This sample comprised PBMCs, obtained after anti-PD-1 treatment.

CDR3 DNA: TGTGCCAGCAGTTACGAGCGGGGTCACTACGAGCAGTACTTC. It encodes CASSYERGHYEQYF. The chain recombines TRBV6-2 or TRBV6-3 with TRBJ2-7, with 7 bases lining up with TRBD2. This CDR3 has 14 residues. Germline lookup yields CDR1 MNHEY and CDR2 SVGEGT. V shed 2 bases and J 3 bases; nucleotides not matched to a gene: 4.